This passage covers 2 T cell receptor beta chains from one sample sequenced in a study of CD8 T cells in Susac syndrome. An input of about 0.45 to 1 ug of RNA was subjected to reverse transcription using random hexamers. TCRdb itself ran the immunoSEQ multiplex PCR reads through MiXCR, one entry per CDR3 protein. The data contain roughly 330,000 distinct CDR3 sequences, roughly 94% of them singletons. Sequenced material: CD4+ T cells from PBMCs. Receptors were obtained from a human donor with multiple sclerosis.

V is TRBV16 and J is TRBJ2-1, with TRBD1 matching 7 bases. Germline CDR1 is KGHSY and CDR2 is FQNENV. V trimming: 0 bases; J trimming: 10 bases; junction bases outside the gene matches: 6. The CDR3 runs 14 residues. CDR3 loop: CASSQSGGWKEQFF. CDR3 coding DNA: TGTGCCAGCAGCCAATCAGGGGGCTGGAAGGAGCAGTTCTTC.

The chain joins TRBV7-2 to TRBJ1-1, with D possibly being TRBD1 (5 bases). The CDR3 is made up of 13 amino acids. V gave up 3 bases and J gave up 5 bases, with 10 bases separating them. The germline CDR1 and CDR2 sequences are SGHTA and FQGNSA. Written as DNA, the CDR3 is TGTGCCAGCAGCTTGGGGGAGGAGACTGAAGCTTTCTTT. This codes for CASSLGEETEAFF.